This paragraph reports one T cell receptor (beta chain). With 1 base removed from V and 7 bases from J, the gap between germline ends came to 16 bases. Germline V CDR1 and CDR2: LNHNV, YYDKDF (reference sequence). This CDR3 spans 15 amino acids. This sample was taken from a study of blood T cell repertoires in COVID-19. Study-level background: The origin of the acute and convalescent COVID-19 samples was the United States, Italy and Spain.

As processed by the authors: Reference gene primers were amplified, and this amplification served to estimate nucleated cell counts. TCRdb's table, derived via immunoSEQ multiplex PCR, lists solely in-frame clones and lacks some. D and trimming come from the DNA, and the V and J calls and clone size come from that table. Of hundreds of thousands of clones listed, 75% to 90% are singletons. V is TRBV15 and J is TRBJ1-2, with D possibly TRBD1 on 5 matching bases. Sequencing used peripheral blood. The origin of this receptor is a woman aged 45-65 years who had recovered from COVID-19. In DNA, the CDR3 is TGTGCCACCAGCAGAGGAAGTTTCCGGGGGTCTGGCTACACCTTC. Translation: CATSRGSFRGSGYTF.